This TCR beta chain is drawn from a study of CD8 T cells in ankylosing spondylitis. Overall study findings and caveats: Disease-linked clones had a CD8+ phenotype and relatively low frequency in peripheral blood. Within matched ankylosing spondylitis synovial fluid, disease-linked clones were reportedly significantly enriched. One TCR beta motif, made up of several highly homologous variants, appeared characteristic of ankylosing spondylitis blood.

Each CDR3 protein is one row after TCRdb ran MiXCR on the 5' RACE reads. This table holds 150,000 to 250,000 distinct CDR3 sequences, roughly 12% found once. Remarks on this clonotype: What it binds is not known.

Germline CDR1 and CDR2: SGHDT and YYEEEE. The CDR3 contains 17 residues. J was trimmed by 3 bases and V by 3 bases; bases with no gene match: 6. The sample comprised blood, either unsorted or a sorted T cell fraction (not recorded which). The chain carries TRBV5-6 and TRBJ2-1, with 13 bases fitting TRBD2. This receptor was identified in a male donor with ankylosing spondylitis or in good health (not recorded which). CDR3 region: CASSSGLAGENYNEQFF. The DNA for the CDR3 is TGTGCCAGCAGCTCCGGACTAGCGGGAGAGAACTACAATGAGCAGTTCTTC.